The source of this TCR beta chain is a study of blood T cell repertoires in COVID-19. At the level of the study: Samples of COVID-19 (acute and convalescent) were obtained from the United States, Italy and Spain.

Repertoires were generated with immunoSEQ multiplex PCR, while TCRdb's copy carries only in-frame clones and drops some. The top ten clones hold roughly 1.4% of a sample with about 140,000 clones, roughly 88% of them seen once. This clone was seen a handful of times. The CDR3 totals 13 residues. The V gene's germline CDR1 is MNHEY and CDR2 SVGAGI. V lost 5 bases and J 6 bases, leaving 8 bases between the germline ends. The chain recombines TRBV6-5 with TRBJ1-6; no definite D call. The sequence was collected from a woman in her fifties or sixties with acute or convalescent COVID-19. Sample: peripheral blood. CDR3 sequence reads: CASSPYSNSPLHF. Here the CDR3 DNA reads TGTGCCAGCAGTCCTTACAGTAATTCACCCCTCCACTTT.